Presented here are 13 T cell receptor beta chains from one specimen sequenced in a study of cytomegalovirus exposure and HLA in healthy donors. Repertoires were generated with immunoSEQ multiplex PCR, while TCRdb's copy carries only in-frame clones and drops some. The table lists fewer than 75,000 clones, about 93% of them singletons. The sequenced sample consisted of PBMCs. These receptors were taken from a woman aged 18-29 years in good health and CMV-seropositive.

This clone was found once. V gene TRBV7-6 combines with J gene TRBJ2-7, with 9 bases identical to TRBD1. V gave up 5 bases and J gave up 4 bases; unmatched junction bases: 6. The CDR3 is 14 amino acids. The germline CDR1 and CDR2 sequences are SGHVS and FNYEAQ. CDR3 nucleotide sequence: TGTGCCAGCAGCCCGGGACAGGGAGGTTACGAGCAGTACTTC. Protein product: CASSPGQGGYEQYF. The entire variable domain, with the rest obtained from reference TRBV7-6 and TRBJ2-7, is as follows: GAGVSQSPRYKVTKRGQDVALRCDPISGHVSLYWYRQALGQGPEFLTYFNYEAQQDKSGLPNDRFSAERPEGSISTLTIQRTEQRDSAMYRCASSPGQGGYEQYFGPGTRLTVT.

The J gene is TRBJ1-4, the V gene TRBV27; D unclear. CDR1 and CDR2 (germline): MNHEY, SMNVEV (reference sequence). Trimming took off 8 bases at V and 7 bases at J, with 26 bases between the two ends. The CDR3 spans 17 residues. The CDR3 loop is CASRLTRLRAGSEKLFF. CDR3 DNA: TGTGCCAGCCGCCTGACGCGATTACGTGCGGGCTCTGAAAAACTGTTTTTT.

This chain uses TRBV19 with TRBJ1-1, with D unclear. V was pared by 6 bases and J by 1 base, with 12 bases between. The CDR3 covers 14 residues. Germline loops: CDR1 LNHDA, CDR2 SQIVND (reference sequence). The CDR3 sequence: CASRKAGPNTEAFF. In nucleotides, the CDR3 is TGTGCCAGTAGAAAGGCAGGCCCGAACACTGAAGCTTTCTTT.

This sequence joins TRBV11-3 and TRBJ2-7; a weak D match, TRBD2 (7 bases). The germline V gene encodes CDR1 SGHNT and CDR2 YENEEA. The CDR3 has 15 amino acids. Trimming took 4 bases from V and 3 from J, leaving 16 bases between them. The CDR3, as DNA: TGTGCCAGCAGCTCAATAGGGGGGGGAGGCTACGAGCAGTACTTC. Protein sequence: CASSSIGGGGYEQYF.

The chain employs TRBV30 and TRBJ2-3; possible D gene TRBD2, 6 bases. Germline lookup yields CDR1 GTSNPN and CDR2 SVGIG (reference sequence). There are 12 residues in the CDR3. V was trimmed by 3 bases and J by 4 bases, leaving 8 bases between them. The chain's CDR3 is CAWSRLADTQYF. CDR3 coding DNA: TGTGCCTGGAGCCGACTAGCAGATACGCAGTATTTT.

The chain carries TRBV4-3 and TRBJ1-6, with D possibly matching TRBD1 (6 bases). The CDR3 runs 16 residues. The V end was cut by 0 bases, the J end by 12 bases, with 18 bases between. The germline gives CDR1 LGHNA, CDR2 YSLEER. CDR3 loop: CASSQDLTGTMGPLHF. CDR3 sequence (DNA): TGCGCCAGCAGCCAAGATCTAACGGGGACAATGGGACCCCTCCACTTT.

Only a few counts were recorded for this clone. The J gene is TRBJ2-3, the V gene TRBV4-3, with 11 bases lining up with TRBD2. The CDR3 loop spans 16 amino acids. Germline V gives CDR1 LGHNA, CDR2 YSLEER. The J segment lost 4 bases and the V segment lost 5 bases, leaving 8 bases of the junction unmatched. The CDR3 loop reads CASSVALAGGADTQYF. In nucleotides, the CDR3 is TGCGCCAGCAGCGTAGCTCTAGCGGGGGGAGCAGATACGCAGTATTTT.

J is TRBJ2-1 and V is TRBV5-5; 11 bases are a match to TRBD1. V lost 0 bases to trimming and J lost 5 bases; unmatched junction nucleotides: 4. The length of the CDR3 is 16 residues. The germline CDR1 and CDR2 sequences are SGHKS and YYEKEE (reference sequence). The CDR3 DNA sequence: TGTGCCAGCAGCTTGGCCTGGGACAGGGGGAACAATGAGCAGTTCTTC. This codes for CASSLAWDRGNNEQFF.

This clone was seen once. The chain links TRBV18 to TRBJ1-4, with D tentatively TRBD1 (5 bases). Between the trimmed V and J ends, which lost 1 base and 3 bases, there was a span of 9 bases. This CDR3 has 15 amino acids. Germline V gives CDR1 KGHSH, CDR2 LQKENI. The CDR3 nucleotides are TGTGCCAGCTCACCACGGCAGGGCCCTAATGAAAAACTGTTTTTT. Protein sequence: CASSPRQGPNEKLFF. Complete variable domain (other parts from reference TRBV18 and TRBJ1-4): NAGVMQNPRHLVRRRGQEARLRCSPMKGHSHVYWYRQLPEEGLKFMVYLQKENIIDESGMPKERFSAEFPKEGPSILRIQQVVRGDSAAYFCASSPRQGPNEKLFFGSGTQLSVL.

The chain links TRBV13 to TRBJ2-1; the match to TRBD1 covers 7 bases. The ends lost 4 bases at V and 5 bases at J; junction bases unmatched: 8. The CDR3 extends over 15 amino acids. Germline V gives CDR1 PRHDT, CDR2 FYEKMQ (reference sequence). The CDR3 DNA sequence: TGTGCCAGCAGCTCAGGGACAGCAATGGACAATGAGCAGTTCTTC. As protein: CASSSGTAMDNEQFF.

As DNA, the CDR3 is TGCGCCAGCAGCCAAGCCCGGGACAGCGCCTACGAGCAGTACTTC. Translating gives CASSQARDSAYEQYF. J is TRBJ2-7 and V is TRBV4-1; TRBD1 matches at 7 bases. Germline assignment: CDR1 MGHRA and CDR2 YSYEKL. There are 15 residues in the CDR3. J was trimmed by 2 bases and V by 1 base; bases with no gene match: 5.

The chain couples TRBV30 to TRBJ1-2, with no clear D. CDR1 GTSNPN and CDR2 SVGIG come from the germline V gene (reference sequence). V was clipped by 7 bases and J by 8 bases, with 14 bases between them. The CDR3 extends over 11 amino acids. The CDR3 region has the DNA TGTGCCTCACTAAGGGAGTACGGCTACACCTTC. It is translated as CASLREYGYTF.

The chain has TRBV4-2 and TRBJ2-1; tentatively, D is TRBD2 (6 bases). V was trimmed by 0 bases and J by 7 bases, leaving 13 bases between them. This CDR3 contains 15 residues. CDR1 and CDR2 (germline): LGHNA, YNFKEQ. DNA for the CDR3: TGTGCCAGCAGCCAAGACGGCGGGGCCTCAAATGAGCAGTTCTTC. This translates into CASSQDGGASNEQFF.